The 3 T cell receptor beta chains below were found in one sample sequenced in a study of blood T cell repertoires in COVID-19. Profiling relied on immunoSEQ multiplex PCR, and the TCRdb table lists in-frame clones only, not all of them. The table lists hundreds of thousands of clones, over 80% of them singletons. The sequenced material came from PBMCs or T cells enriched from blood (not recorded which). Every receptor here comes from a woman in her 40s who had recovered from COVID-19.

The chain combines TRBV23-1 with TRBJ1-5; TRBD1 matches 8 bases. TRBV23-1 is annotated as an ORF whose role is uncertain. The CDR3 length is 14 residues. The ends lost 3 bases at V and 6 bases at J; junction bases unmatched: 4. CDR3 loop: CASSHYTGGQPQHF. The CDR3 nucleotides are TGCGCCAGCAGTCACTATACAGGGGGTCAGCCCCAGCATTTT.

This CDR3 is CASSPTAGDRGDTQYF. The CDR3 coding sequence is TGCGCCAGCAGCCCGACAGCGGGGGACAGGGGAGATACGCAGTATTTT. V usage is TRBV5-1 and J usage is TRBJ2-3; TRBD1 aligns across 10 bases. Germline V CDR1 and CDR2: SGHRS, YFSETQ. This CDR3 comprises 16 residues. V shed 4 bases and J 5 bases; nucleotides not matched to a gene: 10.

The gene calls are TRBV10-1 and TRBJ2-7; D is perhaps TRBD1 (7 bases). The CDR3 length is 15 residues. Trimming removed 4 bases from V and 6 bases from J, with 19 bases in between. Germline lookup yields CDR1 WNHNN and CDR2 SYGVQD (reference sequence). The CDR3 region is CASSGDTGEDSEQYF. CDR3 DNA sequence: TGCGCCAGCAGTGGGGACACAGGGGAGGACAGCGAGCAGTACTTC.